The 15 T cell receptor beta chains below were found in one sample sequenced in a study of blood T cell repertoires in COVID-19. The method was immunoSEQ multiplex PCR; TCRdb's version includes in-frame clones alone and lacks a portion of them. The sample carries about 320,000 clones, approximately 89% recorded once. The sequencing input was PBMCs or T cells enriched from blood (not recorded which). The source is a man in his thirties or forties who had recovered from COVID-19.

This chain uses TRBV20-1 with TRBJ1-3; D gene ambiguous. V was pared by 3 bases and J by 0 bases, with 12 bases between. CDR1 and CDR2 (germline): DFQATT, SNEGSKA (reference sequence). The CDR3 has 15 amino acids. The CDR3 nucleotides read TGCAGTGCTAGTGGCGGCCAGATCTCTGGAAACACCATATATTTT. Residues: CSASGGQISGNTIYF.

The V gene is TRBV5-5, the J gene TRBJ2-2, with unresolved D. The CDR3 extends over 15 amino acids. V gave up 4 bases and J gave up 4 bases, with 14 bases separating them. CDR1 SGHKS and CDR2 YYEKEE come from the germline V gene (reference sequence). In nucleotides, the CDR3 is TGTGCCAGCAGCCTTTCCAGCGTAGGCACCGGGGAGCTGTTTTTT. This encodes CASSLSSVGTGELFF.

The chain carries TRBV5-1 and TRBJ1-1; the D is unclear. V was pared by 5 bases and J by 4 bases, with 12 bases between. CDR1 is SGHRS, CDR2 YFSETQ, per germline. The CDR3 is made up of 13 amino acids. CDR3 sequence reads: CASSPSRGTEAFF. For the CDR3, the DNA is TGCGCCAGCAGTCCCAGCCGGGGCACTGAAGCTTTCTTT. The full variable domain, rest sourced from reference TRBV5-1 and TRBJ1-1, is KAGVTQTPRYLIKTRGQQVTLSCSPISGHRSVSWYQQTPGQGLQFLFEYFSETQRNKGNFPGRFSGRQFSNSRSEMNVSTLELGDSALYLCASSPSRGTEAFFGQGTRLTVV.

CDR3 bases: TGTGCCAGCAGCTTAGTACGGGGACAGGGAGATACTGAAGCTTTCTTT. Its translation is CASSLVRGQGDTEAFF. This rearrangement joins TRBV11-2 to TRBJ1-1; 9 nucleotides align to TRBD1. This CDR3 comprises 16 residues. Germline lookup yields CDR1 SGHAT and CDR2 FQNNGV. V trimming: 1 base; J trimming: 5 bases; junction bases outside the gene matches: 8.

In its sample, this clone was seen a few times. The chain combines TRBV6-1 with TRBJ2-3; 10 bases agree with TRBD1. Looked up from germline, CDR1 is MNHNS and CDR2 is SASEGT. This CDR3 is built from 19 residues. The J segment lost 2 bases and the V segment lost 1 base, leaving 12 bases of the junction unmatched. The CDR3 protein is CASSEEALPGQGNTDTQYF. The CDR3 nucleotides read TGTGCCAGCAGTGAAGAAGCCCTCCCGGGACAGGGGAACACAGATACGCAGTATTTT.

This chain links TRBV30 with TRBJ1-5; a weak D match, TRBD1 (5 bases). V lost 5 bases and J 4 bases, leaving 18 bases between the germline ends. CDR3 size: 15 residues. The V gene's germline CDR1 is GTSNPN and CDR2 SVGIG (reference sequence). The CDR3 DNA reads TGTGCCTGGGGGGCCGGCAGGGTGGGGAATCAGCCCCAGCATTTT. Encoded protein: CAWGAGRVGNQPQHF.

V and J are TRBV5-5 and TRBJ1-2; TRBD1 might be the D (6 bases). This CDR3 is built from 15 residues. V was trimmed by 4 bases and J by 3 bases, leaving 16 bases between them. The V gene's germline CDR1 is SGHKS and CDR2 YYEKEE (reference sequence). The CDR3 here is CASSPGGREDYGYTF. For the CDR3, the DNA is TGTGCCAGCAGCCCTGGGGGCAGGGAAGACTATGGCTACACCTTC.

The rearrangement links TRBV27 to TRBJ1-3; D remains unclear. Trimming removed 6 bases from V and 5 bases from J, with 5 bases in between. The CDR3 runs 11 residues. CDR1 is MNHEY and CDR2 is SMNVEV in the germline V gene (reference sequence). CDR3 residues: CASRYRNTIYF. The CDR3 coding sequence is TGTGCCAGCAGGTACAGAAACACCATATATTTT.

V is TRBV12-3 or TRBV12-4 and J is TRBJ1-1, with D hard to call. The CDR3 loop spans 12 amino acids. Trimming cost V 3 bases and J 5 bases, with 7 bases left between them. The CDR3 is CASSFQFTEAFF. The CDR3 bases are TGTGCCAGCAGTTTTCAGTTTACTGAAGCTTTCTTT.

V gene TRBV30 combines with J gene TRBJ1-1; no clear D gene. CDR3 length: 14 residues. V dropped 6 bases and J dropped 1 base, with 15 bases sitting between them. Germline lookup yields CDR1 GTSNPN and CDR2 SVGIG (reference sequence). The CDR3 DNA is TGTGCCTGTGAAGCGGGTGAAGAGAACACTGAAGCTTTCTTT. Translated: CACEAGEENTEAFF.

The chain links TRBV6-2 or TRBV6-3 to TRBJ1-6; D not resolved. Germline V gene data show CDR1 as MNHEY and CDR2 as SVGEGT. CDR3 length equals 13 residues. Trimming stripped 0 bases from V and 15 bases from J, with 12 bases between. CDR3 nucleotide sequence: TGTGCCAGCAGTTACTCAGCCCCTTCGGTCCTCCACTTT. It yields the protein CASSYSAPSVLHF.

The V gene is TRBV5-1, the J gene TRBJ2-5, with 7 nucleotides matching TRBD2. Germline CDR1 reads SGHRS; CDR2 reads YFSETQ. This CDR3 contains 15 residues. The ends lost 2 bases at V and 2 bases at J; junction bases unmatched: 6. The CDR3 DNA is TGCGCCAGCAGCTTAGCCCCTAGCGGACAAGAGACCCAGTACTTC. It codes for CASSLAPSGQETQYF.

The V and J genes are TRBV2 and TRBJ2-5; 8 positions agree with TRBD2. J gave up 3 bases and V 5 bases, and 5 bases lay outside the gene matches. The CDR3 loop spans 14 amino acids. Germline loops: CDR1 SNHLY, CDR2 FYNNEI. CDR3 loop: CASSKPGLEETQYF. CDR3 sequence (DNA): TGTGCCAGCAGTAAACCGGGACTAGAAGAGACCCAGTACTTC. Full variable domain (remainder filled in from reference TRBV2 and TRBJ2-5): EPEVTQTPSHQVTQMGQEVILRCVPISNHLYFYWYRQILGQKVEFLVSFYNNEISEKSEIFDDQFSVERPDGSNFTLKIRSTKLEDSAMYFCASSKPGLEETQYFGPGTRLLVL.

CDR3 region: CASSPSGTSGDLTSTDTQYF. The CDR3 DNA reads as TGTGCCAGCAGCCCGTCCGGGACTAGCGGGGATCTAACCAGCACAGATACGCAGTATTTT. This chain links TRBV13 with TRBJ2-3; 13 bases are a match to TRBD2. Germline V gene lookup returns CDR1 PRHDT and CDR2 FYEKMQ (reference sequence). This CDR3 spans 20 amino acids. V shed 5 bases, J shed 0 bases, and the junction held 14 bases outside the gene matches.

V is TRBV11-1 and J is TRBJ1-2; possible D gene TRBD1, 5 bases. CDR3 length equals 14 residues. V was cut by 3 bases and J by 4 bases, with 12 bases left in between. CDR1 SGHAT and CDR2 FQDESV come from the germline V gene (reference sequence). CDR3 region: CASSFGQDFYGYTF. CDR3 sequence (DNA): TGTGCCAGCAGCTTCGGACAAGACTTCTATGGCTACACCTTC.